This is a list of T cell receptor beta chains from one sample in a study of low-dose radiotherapy and immunotherapy resistance in tumors. TCRdb independently ran MiXCR on the reads; one entry per CDR3 protein. The top ten clones hold 2.8% of a sample with 70,000 to 95,000 distinct CDR3 sequences, over 15% of them seen once. The specimen comprised PBMCs, sampled before treatment. The receptor set was obtained from a male donor with prostate cancer. CDR3s include the opening cysteine and the closing phenylalanine or tryptophan. The order of the fields is J gene, V gene, clone size, D gene, CDR3 DNA, CDR3 protein. A D gene is named only where the DNA matches it firmly. Some rows mark clone size as missing; the rest say once, few, many or name a class of expanded clone.

TRBJ1-2	TRBV20-1	many	NA	TGCAGTGCTAGTGACGGGGGAGCTGAACCTAACTATGGCTACACCTTC	CSASDGGAEPNYGYTF
TRBJ2-3	TRBV5-6	NA	NA	TGTGCCAGCACCCCCGCCGACTCTACAGATACGCAGTATTTT	CASTPADSTDTQYF
TRBJ1-1	TRBV6-2/TRBV6-3	many	NA	TGTGCCAGCAGAGGGAACTTTAACACTGAAGCTTTCTTT	CASRGNFNTEAFF
TRBJ2-2	TRBV3-1	many	TRBD1	TGTGCCAGCAGCAGACAGGGGGCCGGGGAGCTGTTTTTT	CASSRQGAGELFF
TRBJ2-5	TRBV7-2	many	TRBD1	TGTGCCAGCAGCTTCGTAGGACAGGGCGAAGAGACCCAGTACTTC	CASSFVGQGEETQYF
TRBJ2-5	TRBV3-1	many	NA	TGTGCCAGCAGCCAACCCTTGGGCCCTCGGGCCCAGTACTTC	CASSQPLGPRAQYF
TRBJ2-1	TRBV12-5	many	TRBD2	TGTGCTAGTGGGCTCGCGGGGGATACACGGGGGGATGAGCAGTTCTTC	CASGLAGDTRGDEQFF
TRBJ2-3	TRBV11-3	many	TRBD2	TGTGCCAGCAGCATCCCGGGAGGGAGCACAGATACGCAGTATTTT	CASSIPGGSTDTQYF
TRBJ2-7	TRBV11-2	few	NA	TGTGCCAGCAGCAAGGGACATCCCAGAGTGAGCTCCTACGAGCAGTACTTC	CASSKGHPRVSSYEQYF
TRBJ2-3	TRBV12-3/TRBV12-4	many	TRBD2	TGTGCCAGCAGTGTGGGGACTAGCGGGGGGTATTCCACAGATACGCAGTATTTT	CASSVGTSGGYSTDTQYF
TRBJ2-5	TRBV29-1	many	NA	TGCAGCGTTGAAGAGGCGGGGAAGACCCAGTACTTC	CSVEEAGKTQYF
TRBJ2-7	TRBV10-3	many	TRBD2	TGTGCCGCCAGTAGCGGGGGGCAGGGTCGGGCCTACGAGCAGTACTTC	CAASSGGQGRAYEQYF
TRBJ1-2	TRBV20-1	many	NA	TGCAGTGTCCCGACAGGACAAGACTATGGCTACACCTTC	CSVPTGQDYGYTF
TRBJ2-3	TRBV7-8	many	NA	TGTGCCAGCAGCTCGGGACCGACCAACACAGATACGCAGTATTTT	CASSSGPTNTDTQYF
TRBJ2-3	TRBV6-4	NA	NA	TGTGCCAGCAGTGAGTGGACGACAGATACGCAGTATTTT	CASSEWTTDTQYF
TRBJ2-5	TRBV20-1	few	TRBD2	TGCAGTGCTAGGACTAGCGGGGGGCCACAAGAGACCCAGTACTTC	CSARTSGGPQETQYF
TRBJ2-7	TRBV5-1	few	TRBD1	TGCGCCAGCAGCTTGGCCATGAGACAGGGCTACGAGCAGTACTTC	CASSLAMRQGYEQYF
TRBJ2-2	TRBV5-1	many	NA	TGCGCCAGCCGAGCCGCGGGTCTCTCCACCGGGGAGCTGTTTTTT	CASRAAGLSTGELFF
TRBJ1-2	TRBV5-4	many	NA	TGTGCCAGCAGCCCACAGGGTTCAGGCTACACCTTC	CASSPQGSGYTF
TRBJ1-1	TRBV12-3/TRBV12-4	many	TRBD1	TGTGCCAGCAGTCCAACCGGACAGGGGAACACTGAAGCTTTCTTT	CASSPTGQGNTEAFF
TRBJ1-5	TRBV23-1	many	NA	TGCGCCAGCAGTCTAGAAAAACGGGCAACCGACAATCAGCCCCAGCATTTT	CASSLEKRATDNQPQHF
TRBJ2-4	TRBV18	many	TRBD2	TGTGCCAGCTCGCCCCCGACTAGCGACATTCAGTACTTC	CASSPPTSDIQYF
TRBJ2-7	TRBV7-2	NA	NA	TGTGCCAGCAGGCCCTACCTAGAGGGGGTTTACGAGCAGTACTTC	CASRPYLEGVYEQYF
TRBJ2-3	TRBV7-2	NA	NA	TGTGCCAGCAGCTCCGGGACTCTAACCACAGATACGCAGTATTTT	CASSSGTLTTDTQYF
TRBJ2-1	TRBV4-2	NA	TRBD2	TGTGCCGGCAGCCAAGTAGGTGGCGGGGGGTTCAATGAGCAGTTCTTC	CAGSQVGGGGFNEQFF
TRBJ1-1	TRBV7-9	many	NA	TGTGCCAGCAGCTTAGGGACAGCGAACACTGAAGCTTTCTTT	CASSLGTANTEAFF
TRBJ2-3	TRBV20-1	many	NA	TGCAGTGCTAGAGGGGACCACGATACGCAGTATTTT	CSARGDHDTQYF
TRBJ1-1	TRBV12-3/TRBV12-4	few	TRBD1	TGTGCCAGCAGTTCCAACAGGGGAGCTTTCTTT	CASSSNRGAFF
TRBJ2-7	TRBV6-1	many	TRBD1	TGTGCCAGCAGGGGGACAGGTTTACTATCCTACGAGCAGTACTTC	CASRGTGLLSYEQYF
TRBJ2-3	TRBV20-1	many	NA	TGCAGTGCTAGAGTCCCACGACGAACAGATACGCAGTATTTT	CSARVPRRTDTQYF
TRBJ2-5	TRBV20-1	many	NA	TGCAGTGCTAGTGGAGGTCAAGAGACCCAGTACTTC	CSASGGQETQYF
TRBJ2-1	TRBV5-3	many	NA	TGTGCCACTCCCGCGGGGTTCTTC	CATPAGFF
TRBJ2-7	TRBV10-3	many	NA	TGTGCCATCAGTGAGTCCCAACCTTACGAGCAGTACTTC	CAISESQPYEQYF
TRBJ1-3	TRBV20-1	many	TRBD1	TGCAGTGCCAGGGGGGGAGGCTCTGGAAACACCATATATTTT	CSARGGGSGNTIYF
TRBJ2-7	TRBV5-1	many	TRBD1	TGCGCCAGCAGCAGCTCCGGACAGGCGCGGGAGCAGTACTTC	CASSSSGQAREQYF
TRBJ2-3	TRBV29-1	many	NA	TGCAGCGTAGGGACTCAGACAGATACGCAGTATTTT	CSVGTQTDTQYF
TRBJ2-5	TRBV12-3/TRBV12-4	many	TRBD2	TGTGCCAGCAGTTCCTCCTCCAGCGGGGCACGAGAGACCCAGTACTTC	CASSSSSSGARETQYF
TRBJ2-2	TRBV14	many	NA	TGTGCCAGCAGCAGGCAGGGGCACAGCGGGGAGCTGTTTTTT	CASSRQGHSGELFF
TRBJ2-6	TRBV2	NA	NA	TGTGCCAGCGATGAACGGGGGTTGGGAAGAGAGGGCTCTGGGGCCAACGTCCTGACTTTC	CASDERGLGREGSGANVLTF
TRBJ1-2	TRBV4-1	many	NA	TGCGCCAGCAGCCTTCCCTGGGCATCCTCCCATGGCTACACCTTC	CASSLPWASSHGYTF
TRBJ2-1	TRBV3-1	many	NA	TGTGCCAGCAGCCAAGATGTGGGTTACAATGAGCAGTTCTTC	CASSQDVGYNEQFF
TRBJ1-3	TRBV12-3/TRBV12-4	many	NA	TGTGCCAGCAGTTTATTCCTCGGGGACACCATATATTTT	CASSLFLGDTIYF